These 22 T cell receptor beta chains originate from one sample sequenced in a study of response to subunit inactivated influenza vaccine. TCRdb ran MiXCR on the RT-PCR reads and lists one entry per CDR3 protein. The top ten clones hold about 7.8% of a sample with about 240,000 distinct CDR3 sequences, 12% of them seen once. The specimen comprised non-naive T cells sorted from PBMCs, sampled about 14 days before vaccination. All receptors come from a man aged 45 to 65 who received an inactivated influenza vaccine.

This clonotype was observed a few times. The genes are TRBV5-1 and TRBJ1-2; possibly TRBD1 for D (6 bases). The length of the CDR3 is 17 residues. The germline gives CDR1 SGHRS, CDR2 YFSETQ. The germline V and J ends were trimmed by 0 bases and 6 bases, with 21 bases remaining between them. In DNA form, the CDR3 reads TGCGCCAGCAGCTTGGACGGTCCGGGGGCGGGAGTGGATGGCTACACCTTC. Protein product: CASSLDGPGAGVDGYTF.

The count of this clonotype is one. The V call is TRBV2, the J call TRBJ2-5; no clear D. The germline V and J ends were trimmed by 6 bases and 7 bases, with 18 bases remaining between them. Germline loops: CDR1 SNHLY, CDR2 FYNNEI. The CDR3 contains 14 residues. The CDR3 loop is CASSREQSLGTQYF. Written as DNA, the CDR3 is TGTGCCAGCAGCCGCGAACAGTCCCTGGGGACCCAGTACTTC.

The chain links TRBV7-2 to TRBJ1-3; no clear D gene. CDR3 length: 15 residues. The V gene's germline CDR1 is SGHTA and CDR2 FQGNSA. Trimming shortened V by 0 bases and J by 0 bases, and 6 bases separated the two germline ends. The DNA of the CDR3 is TGTGCCAGCAGCTTAGCCCCAAGCTCTGGAAACACCATATATTTT. Residues: CASSLAPSSGNTIYF.

This sequence joins TRBV6-1 and TRBJ2-5; D remains ambiguous. V lost 7 bases, J lost 5 bases, and 17 bases lay in between. This CDR3 has 14 amino acids. The germline V gene has CDR1 MNHNS and CDR2 SASEGT. The CDR3: CASKRGPARETQYF. In DNA form, the CDR3 reads TGTGCCAGCAAAAGAGGACCGGCGCGGGAGACCCAGTACTTC.

This clonotype has only a few counts. The chain links TRBV29-1 to TRBJ2-2, with TRBD2 as a possible D gene (5 bases). Trimming took off 1 base at V and 7 bases at J, with 10 bases between the two ends. The CDR3 covers 13 residues. Per germline, CDR1 SQVTM and CDR2 ANQGSEA. The CDR3 protein is CSVEGGPSGELFF. DNA for the CDR3: TGCAGCGTTGAAGGAGGGCCCAGCGGGGAGCTGTTTTTT.

This chain uses TRBV2 with TRBJ1-1, with D unresolved. The V gene's germline CDR1 is SNHLY and CDR2 FYNNEI. V was cut by 4 bases and J by 2 bases, with 8 bases left in between. The CDR3 is made up of 13 amino acids. CDR3 nucleotides: TGTGCCAGCAGTGCGGAGGGCAACACTGAAGCTTTCTTT. Translation gives CASSAEGNTEAFF.

This clonotype has ten or more counts. This rearrangement joins TRBV6-1 to TRBJ2-7, with D perhaps given as TRBD1 or TRBD2 (5 bases each). With 5 bases removed from V and 0 bases from J, the gap between germline ends came to 14 bases. CDR1 and CDR2 from the germline V gene are MNHNS and SASEGT. This CDR3 region has 15 residues. CDR3 residues: CASSPGAVSSYEQYF. CDR3 in DNA: TGTGCCAGCAGTCCCGGGGCAGTAAGCTCCTACGAGCAGTACTTC.

This clonotype was detected only a few times. The V gene is TRBV7-9, the J gene TRBJ2-1, with 7 positions matching TRBD2. V was clipped by 4 bases and J by 0 bases; unmatched bases: 3. The germline V gene has CDR1 SEHNR and CDR2 FQNEAQ (reference sequence). The length of the CDR3 is 15 residues. Here the CDR3 DNA reads TGTGCCAGCAGCTCTGGGAGGGACTCCTACAATGAGCAGTTCTTC. Amino acids: CASSSGRDSYNEQFF.

The DNA for the CDR3 is TGCAGCGTTGCAGGGACAGACCCAAATCAGCCCCAGCATTTT. It specifies CSVAGTDPNQPQHF. The chain is built from TRBV29-1 and TRBJ1-5; 7 bases agree with TRBD1. With 4 bases clipped from V and 4 bases from J, the junction kept 7 bases outside the gene matches. There are 14 residues in the CDR3. Germline V CDR1 and CDR2: SQVTM, ANQGSEA.

This clonotype was counted only a few times. One end of the junction is discordant with germline, which a read error may explain. The chain combines TRBV20-1 with TRBJ1-4; D might be TRBD1 (5 bases). Germline V gene sequence: CDR1 DFQATT, CDR2 SNEGSKA (reference sequence). CDR3 length: 17 amino acids. CDR3: CCARDSGGSATNEKLFF. CDR3 nucleotide sequence: TGCTGTGCTAGAGATTCGGGGGGATCAGCAACTAATGAAAAACTGTTTTTT.

The chain recombines TRBV10-3 with TRBJ1-1; D is uncertain. The CDR3 has 12 amino acids. The ends were cut back, 10 bases at V and 1 base at J, with 10 bases in the middle. Germline V CDR1 and CDR2: ENHRY, SYGVKD. This CDR3 is CATGWENTEAFF. The CDR3, as DNA: TGTGCCACCGGGTGGGAGAACACTGAAGCTTTCTTT.

This clonotype was detected a few times. Here the CDR3 reads CASSSRGQGNTDTQYF. As DNA, the CDR3 is TGTGCCAGCAGCTCAAGAGGACAGGGGAACACAGATACGCAGTATTTT. The chain is built from TRBV7-3 and TRBJ2-3; TRBD1 agrees at 9 bases. There are 16 residues in the CDR3. V lost 4 bases, J lost 2 bases, and 7 bases stayed unmatched. Looked up from germline, CDR1 is SGHTA and CDR2 is FQGTGA.

This clonotype was counted many times. This chain joins TRBV9 and TRBJ2-3; 7 bases are shared with TRBD2. Germline CDR1 and CDR2: SGDLS and YYNGEE. This CDR3 is 14 amino acids long. Losses at the gene ends were 0 bases for V and 3 bases for J; bases not matched to a gene: 1. CDR3 DNA sequence: TGTGCCAGCAGCGTAGCCGGGAGGACAGATACGCAGTATTTT. It is translated as CASSVAGRTDTQYF.

This clonotype turned up a few times. This chain connects TRBV20-1 to TRBJ2-7; 10 bases are shared with TRBD2. After removal of 3 bases from V and 5 bases from J, the junction contained 7 bases not matched to a gene. CDR3 length: 14 amino acids. Germline V CDR1 and CDR2: DFQATT, SNEGSKA (reference sequence). The CDR3 reads CSARASGGFDEQYF. The CDR3 DNA follows: TGCAGTGCTAGGGCTAGCGGGGGTTTTGACGAGCAGTACTTC.

This clonotype was recorded a few times. The chain recombines TRBV5-1 with TRBJ2-7; 9 nucleotides agree with TRBD2. The V gene end was trimmed by 4 bases and the J gene end by 5 bases; junction bases not matched to a gene: 10. The length of the CDR3 is 15 residues. The V gene's germline CDR1 is SGHRS and CDR2 YFSETQ. CDR3 residues: CASSPVAGAANEQYF. In DNA, the CDR3 is TGCGCCAGCAGCCCCGTAGCGGGAGCGGCAAACGAGCAGTACTTC.

The V and J genes are TRBV7-2 and TRBJ2-1, with D tentatively TRBD2 (6 bases). Germline CDR1 is SGHTA and CDR2 is FQGNSA. CDR3 length equals 14 residues. V shed 5 bases and J shed 7 bases, with 15 bases lying between them. The chain's CDR3 is CASSRGLSPNEQFF. The CDR3 bases are TGTGCCAGCAGCCGGGGACTGTCCCCTAATGAGCAGTTCTTC.

The chain recombines TRBV11-3 with TRBJ2-7; maybe TRBD2 (5 bases). The germline V and J ends were trimmed by 0 bases and 13 bases, with 13 bases remaining between them. Germline V gene sequence: CDR1 SGHNT, CDR2 YENEEA. The CDR3 spans 12 residues. The CDR3 is CASSLDEGTAYF. CDR3 nucleotide sequence: TGTGCCAGCAGCTTAGATGAGGGTACAGCTTACTTC.

The chain uses TRBV11-2 and TRBJ1-1; D not certain. Germline values: CDR1 SGHAT, CDR2 FQNNGV. This CDR3 spans 14 amino acids. The V end lost 1 base, the J end lost 5 bases, and 11 bases lay between the germline ends. Here the CDR3 DNA reads TGTGCCAGCAGCTTAGGCCGTACAGCAACTGAAGCTTTCTTT. Translating gives CASSLGRTATEAFF.

This clonotype was detected only a few times. The chain recombines TRBV7-2 with TRBJ2-5; 8 bases are shared with TRBD2. CDR3 length: 15 residues. V shed 5 bases and J 1 base; nucleotides not matched to a gene: 6. Germline CDR1 is SGHTA and CDR2 is FQGNSA. For the CDR3, the DNA is TGTGCCAGCAGCCCGAGCGGGGGTTCCCAAGAGACCCAGTACTTC. Encoded protein: CASSPSGGSQETQYF.

This chain joins TRBV2 and TRBJ2-7, with TRBD1 matching 7 bases. CDR1 and CDR2 (germline): SNHLY, FYNNEI. V was clipped by 6 bases and J by 4 bases; unmatched bases: 15. There are 16 residues in the CDR3. This CDR3 is CASSRGRQGSSYEQYF. Written as DNA, the CDR3 is TGTGCCAGCAGCCGTGGGCGACAGGGATCAAGTTACGAGCAGTACTTC.

This clonotype has just a few counts. The rearrangement uses TRBV20-1 and TRBJ1-1; D may be TRBD1 (6 bases). Trimming shortened V by 5 bases and J by 0 bases, and 19 bases separated the two germline ends. Germline V gives CDR1 DFQATT, CDR2 SNEGSKA (reference sequence). The CDR3 totals 16 residues. CDR3: CSAQKTGTHMNTEAFF. In nucleotides, the CDR3 is TGCAGTGCTCAAAAGACCGGGACACATATGAACACTGAAGCTTTCTTT.

V gene TRBV19 combines with J gene TRBJ1-2; D is possibly TRBD1 (5 bases). The CDR3 is made up of 15 amino acids. V lost 7 bases and J 6 bases, leaving 21 bases between the germline ends. Per the germline V gene, CDR1 is LNHDA and CDR2 is SQIVND (reference sequence). The CDR3 DNA is TGTGCCAGTAAAAAGCGAGATTGGGGGGACCATGGCTACACCTTC. It yields the protein CASKKRDWGDHGYTF. The full variable domain, with the rest looked up from reference TRBV19 and TRBJ1-2, is DGGITQSPKYLFRKEGQNVTLSCEQNLNHDAMYWYRQDPGQGLRLIYYSQIVNDFQKGDIAEGYSVSREKKESFPLTVTSAQKNPTAFYLCASKKRDWGDHGYTFGSGTRLTVV.